The clone carrying this TCR beta chain was detected a few times. Its antigen is unknown. Researchers built TCR beta libraries using quantitative 5'-RACE with molecular barcodes. TCRdb itself ran the 5' RACE reads through MiXCR, one entry per CDR3 protein. This sample carries around 450,000 distinct CDR3 sequences, around 26% of them seen once, and the ten largest clones take under 0.9%. J lost 7 bases, V lost 5 bases, and 6 bases had no gene match. The CDR3 extends over 13 amino acids. The germline gives CDR1 ENHRY, CDR2 SYGVKD. This record comes from a study of CD8 T cells in ankylosing spondylitis. General observations from the study: Disease-linked clones bore a CD8+ phenotype, appearing relatively rarely in peripheral blood. Matched ankylosing spondylitis synovial fluid reportedly showed significant enrichment of disease-linked clones. Characteristic of ankylosing spondylitis blood, it appeared, was a TCR beta motif comprising about eight highly homologous variants.

Sequencing was done on a sample of blood, either unsorted or a sorted T cell fraction (not recorded which). This receptor was identified in a male donor with ankylosing spondylitis. The chain links TRBV10-3 to TRBJ2-7; 9 bases map to TRBD1. CDR3 sequence (DNA): TGTGCCATCAGTCCGGGACAGGGAGTTGAGCAGTACTTC. It yields the protein CAISPGQGVEQYF.